The 10 T cell receptor beta chains below all came from one sample that was sequenced in a study of cytomegalovirus exposure and HLA in healthy donors. PCR primers comprised 60 Vbeta and 13 Jbeta primers. This table comes from immunoSEQ multiplex PCR, and its TCRdb copy is limited to in-frame clones, with some not included. The table lists more than 100,000 clones, around 79% of them singletons. The sample taken for sequencing was PBMCs. The source is a man between 45 and 60 years old in good health and CMV-seropositive.

This sequence joins TRBV2 and TRBJ1-1; 7 nucleotides align to TRBD1. Trimming removed 6 bases from V and 4 bases from J; junction bases left unmatched: 5. CDR1 is SNHLY and CDR2 is FYNNEI in the germline V gene. The CDR3 sequence is 13 residues long. The CDR3 nucleotides read TGTGCCAGCAGCACAACAGGGGTCACTGAAGCTTTCTTT. It specifies CASSTTGVTEAFF.

The chain is built from TRBV6-5 and TRBJ2-3; 7 bases are shared with TRBD2. CDR3 size: 15 residues. Losses at the gene ends were 2 bases for V and 5 bases for J; bases not matched to a gene: 7. In germline, CDR1 is MNHEY, CDR2 SVGAGI. In nucleotides, the CDR3 is TGTGCCAGCAGTTACCGGGCGGGAGTGGAAGATACGCAGTATTTT. This gives the protein CASSYRAGVEDTQYF.

The table lists this clone with a few counts. CDR3 protein: CASTGGYSRTEAFF. The CDR3 coding sequence is TGTGCCAGTACCGGGGGTTACAGTCGCACTGAAGCTTTCTTT. The chain is built from TRBV19 and TRBJ1-1, with D possibly TRBD1 on 5 matching bases. There are 14 residues in the CDR3. Germline V gene data show CDR1 as LNHDA and CDR2 as SQIVND (reference sequence). Deletions cut 7 bases from V and 4 bases from J, with 16 bases between.

This rearrangement joins TRBV11-3 to TRBJ2-7, with D maybe TRBD2 (5 bases). Trimming removed 2 bases from V and 3 bases from J, with 14 bases in between. The germline V gene encodes CDR1 SGHNT and CDR2 YENEEA. The CDR3 runs 15 residues. The CDR3 DNA sequence: TGTGCCAGCAGCTTAAACAGCGGTCGTATCTACGAGCAGTACTTC. Amino acids: CASSLNSGRIYEQYF.

This chain uses TRBV2 with TRBJ2-5; TRBD2 matches at 10 bases. V was clipped by 2 bases and J by 5 bases; unmatched bases: 8. This CDR3 spans 16 amino acids. Germline CDR1 SNHLY, CDR2 FYNNEI. The CDR3 DNA reads as TGTGCCAGCAGTGAAAGGGCTAGCGGGAGATCGGAGACCCAGTACTTC. It encodes CASSERASGRSETQYF.

This clone came up a few times. This chain uses TRBV7-3 with TRBJ1-2; D is ambiguous. CDR3 length: 15 residues. V lost 5 bases to trimming and J lost 7 bases, with 20 bases between them. Germline-derived CDR1 and CDR2 are SGHTA and FQGTGA. The CDR3 reads CASSPLRDNRGGYTF. The CDR3 DNA sequence: TGTGCCAGCAGCCCCCTCCGCGACAATCGGGGTGGCTACACCTTC.

The chain carries TRBV7-3 and TRBJ2-1, with a tentative D call TRBD2 (6 bases). Germline CDR1 SGHTA, CDR2 FQGTGA. With 5 bases removed from V and 6 bases from J, the gap between germline ends came to 14 bases. The CDR3 spans 14 residues. The CDR3, as DNA: TGTGCCAGCAGCAACGGGGGTAGTAGCAATGAGCAGTTCTTC. Its translation: CASSNGGSSNEQFF.

CDR3 DNA: TGTGCCAGCAGTGAGGATTACTACCCTGGACTAGCGGGGAAAGAGACCCAGTACTTC. Encoded protein: CASSEDYYPGLAGKETQYF. The chain couples TRBV2 to TRBJ2-5; 12 bases agree with TRBD2. Trimming removed 3 bases from V and 3 bases from J; junction bases left unmatched: 14. Germline loops: CDR1 SNHLY, CDR2 FYNNEI. The length of the CDR3 is 19 residues.

This rearrangement joins TRBV7-9 to TRBJ1-4, with 9 bases identical to TRBD1. Unmatched junction bases numbered 7, after V lost 4 bases and J lost 7 bases. The CDR3 length is 15 residues. Germline V lookup: CDR1 SEHNR, CDR2 FQNEAQ (reference sequence). The DNA for the CDR3 is TGTGCCAGCAGCTCAACAGGGGGCGTAGGTGAAAAACTGTTTTTT. It encodes CASSSTGGVGEKLFF.

This sequence joins TRBV7-6 and TRBJ2-3; the match to TRBD1 covers 10 bases. Trimming at V came to 6 bases and at J to 1 base, leaving 7 bases not matched to a gene. CDR3 length: 16 residues. Germline loops: CDR1 SGHVS, CDR2 FNYEAQ. The CDR3 nucleotides read TGTGCCAGCAGTTACGCCGGGACAGGGGGCACAGATACGCAGTATTTT. This translates into CASSYAGTGGTDTQYF.